The clone carrying this T cell receptor (beta chain) was picked up a small number of times. These data come from a study of blood T cell repertoires in COVID-19. Study-wide context: Acute and convalescent COVID-19 samples came from the United States, Italy and Spain.

This table comes from immunoSEQ multiplex PCR, and its TCRdb copy is limited to in-frame clones, with some not included. Of almost 350,000 clones listed, 88% are singletons. The CDR3 totals 15 residues. V was clipped by 1 base and J by 0 bases, with 7 bases between them. The germline CDR1 and CDR2 sequences are SGHNT and YENEEA. This chain joins TRBV11-3 and TRBJ1-3, with a tentative D call TRBD1 (5 bases). Sequencing used PBMCs or T cells enriched from blood (not recorded which). This receptor was obtained from a young woman who had been exposed to COVID-19. The CDR3 DNA reads TGTGCCAGCAGCTTAGGTACAGGCTCTGGAAACACCATATATTTT. Its translation is CASSLGTGSGNTIYF.